The rows below give T cell receptor beta chains drawn from one sample of a study of blood T cell repertoires in COVID-19. TCRdb's table, derived via immunoSEQ multiplex PCR, lists solely in-frame clones and lacks some. The table includes approximately 72,000 clones, roughly 85% detected once. Sequences were obtained from peripheral blood. Every receptor here comes from a man in his forties or fifties with acute or convalescent COVID-19. CDR3s include the opening cysteine and the closing phenylalanine or tryptophan. The D gene is left open where the match is weak. Where a row states a size, it is once, few, many or the class of an expanded clone; other rows omit it.

size: once
D: .
J: TRBJ1-3
V: TRBV19
CDR3: CASSMGYRDFSGNTIYF
DNA: TGTGCCAGTAGTATGGGTTATCGGGACTTCTCTGGAAACACCATATATTTT

size: .
D: .
J: TRBJ2-7
V: TRBV4-2
CDR3: CASSPSGSYEQYF
DNA: TGTGCCAGCAGCCCCTCCGGGTCCTACGAGCAGTACTTC

size: .
D: .
J: TRBJ1-4
V: TRBV18
CDR3: CASSLATGATNEKLFF
DNA: TGTGCCAGCTCACTGGCGACAGGAGCAACTAATGAAAAACTGTTTTTT

size: .
D: TRBD1
J: TRBJ2-3
V: TRBV7-3
CDR3: CASSRQGSSTDTQYF
DNA: TGTGCCAGCAGCAGACAGGGAAGTAGCACAGATACGCAGTATTTT

size: .
D: TRBD2
J: TRBJ2-5
V: TRBV6-1
CDR3: CASSDLNTREGQETQYF
DNA: TGTGCCAGCAGTGACCTAAACACCCGGGAGGGGCAAGAGACCCAGTACTTC

size: .
D: TRBD1
J: TRBJ1-2
V: TRBV5-1
CDR3: CASGPGQLYGYTF
DNA: TGCGCCAGCGGCCCGGGACAGTTATATGGCTACACCTTC

size: .
D: .
J: TRBJ2-6
V: TRBV30
CDR3: CAWSVTGGVSGANVLTF
DNA: TGTGCCTGGAGTGTGACAGGTGGGGTTTCTGGGGCCAACGTCCTGACTTTC

size: .
D: .
J: TRBJ1-2
V: TRBV5-1
CDR3: CASSLSGSGYTF
DNA: TGCGCCAGCAGCTTGTCAGGCAGTGGCTACACCTTC

size: once
D: TRBD1
J: TRBJ1-5
V: TRBV6-5
CDR3: CASRTGLLSNQPQHF
DNA: TGTGCCAGCAGGACAGGGCTACTAAGCAATCAGCCCCAGCATTTT

size: .
D: TRBD1
J: TRBJ1-1
V: TRBV5-4
CDR3: CASSYRTGEGTEAFF
DNA: TGTGCCAGCAGCTACCGGACAGGGGAGGGCACTGAAGCTTTCTTT

size: .
D: .
J: TRBJ2-6
V: TRBV12-3/TRBV12-4
CDR3: CASSSIGANVLTF
DNA: TGTGCCAGCAGTTCTATTGGGGCCAACGTCCTGACTTTC

size: .
D: TRBD1
J: TRBJ1-4
V: TRBV28
CDR3: CSSSGGQGRNEKLFF
DNA: TGTTCTTCCTCGGGGGGACAGGGACGCAATGAAAAACTGTTTTTT

size: .
D: .
J: TRBJ1-4
V: TRBV28
CDR3: CASSFTGTTGTNEKLFF
DNA: TGTGCCAGCAGTTTTACCGGGACTACGGGAACTAATGAAAAACTGTTTTTT

size: .
D: TRBD1
J: TRBJ2-2
V: TRBV27
CDR3: CASSPGTGRDAGELFF
DNA: TGTGCCAGCAGTCCCGGGACAGGGAGAGACGCCGGGGAGCTGTTTTTT

size: once
D: .
J: TRBJ2-2
V: TRBV11-3
CDR3: CASSQVSTGELFF
DNA: TGTGCCAGCAGTCAGGTCAGCACCGGGGAGCTGTTTTTT

size: .
D: TRBD2
J: TRBJ2-3
V: TRBV10-1
CDR3: CASSPRLAGATDTQYF
DNA: TGCGCCAGCAGTCCTAGACTAGCGGGGGCGACAGATACGCAGTATTTT

size: .
D: .
J: TRBJ1-1
V: TRBV28
CDR3: CASSQGSKNTEAFF
DNA: TGTGCCAGCAGTCAGGGAAGTAAGAACACTGAAGCTTTCTTT

size: once
D: .
J: TRBJ1-2
V: TRBV6-2/TRBV6-3
CDR3: CASSSTTTNYGYTF
DNA: TGTGCCAGCAGTTCGACAACAACTAACTATGGCTACACCTTC

size: .
D: TRBD2
J: TRBJ2-5
V: TRBV9
CDR3: CASSVGAGGPETQYF
DNA: TGTGCCAGCAGCGTTGGAGCGGGGGGGCCAGAGACCCAGTACTTC

size: .
D: TRBD1
J: TRBJ2-7
V: TRBV30
CDR3: CAWRRQGPTYEQYF
DNA: TGTGCCTGGAGACGACAGGGACCCACCTACGAGCAGTACTTC

size: .
D: .
J: TRBJ2-3
V: TRBV5-1
CDR3: CASSSVTSPTDTQYF
DNA: TGCGCCAGCAGCTCGGTGACATCTCCCACAGATACGCAGTATTTT

size: .
D: TRBD1
J: TRBJ2-3
V: TRBV7-3
CDR3: CASSLRGQLTDTQYF
DNA: TGTGCCAGCAGCTTAAGGGGACAGCTCACAGATACGCAGTATTTT

size: .
D: TRBD2
J: TRBJ2-5
V: TRBV9
CDR3: CASSVGTSGGALETQYF
DNA: TGTGCCAGCAGCGTCGGGACTAGCGGGGGGGCTCTGGAGACCCAGTACTTC

size: few
D: TRBD2
J: TRBJ2-3
V: TRBV6-1
CDR3: CACSGLQGLAGGRGTDTQYF
DNA: TGTGCCTGCAGTGGGCTCCAGGGACTTGCGGGGGGGCGGGGCACAGATACGCAGTATTTT

size: .
D: .
J: TRBJ1-5
V: TRBV27
CDR3: CASSLGAWSNQPQHF
DNA: TGTGCCAGCAGTTTGGGGGCTTGGAGCAATCAGCCCCAGCATTTT

size: .
D: .
J: TRBJ1-1
V: TRBV10-2
CDR3: CASSQSPGQPNTEAFF
DNA: TGCGCCAGCAGTCAAAGCCCCGGACAGCCCAACACTGAAGCTTTCTTT

size: once
D: TRBD1
J: TRBJ1-3
V: TRBV11-2
CDR3: CASSNNRGPGNTIYF
DNA: TGTGCCAGCAGTAACAACAGGGGTCCTGGAAACACCATATATTTT

size: .
D: TRBD1
J: TRBJ2-5
V: TRBV5-1
CDR3: CASSLGQEETQYF
DNA: TGCGCCAGCAGCCTGGGACAGGAAGAGACCCAGTACTTC

size: .
D: TRBD2
J: TRBJ2-1
V: TRBV5-1
CDR3: CASSPGGGAAYNEQFF
DNA: TGCGCCAGCAGCCCTGGCGGGGGGGCCGCCTACAATGAGCAGTTCTTC

size: few
D: .
J: TRBJ1-1
V: TRBV15
CDR3: CATSTDRSLVTEAFF
DNA: TGTGCCACCAGCACCGACAGATCTTTGGTCACTGAAGCTTTCTTT

size: .
D: .
J: TRBJ1-2
V: TRBV5-1
CDR3: CASSLSGGTLNYGYTF
DNA: TGCGCCAGCAGCTTGTCGGGGGGGACACTTAACTATGGCTACACCTTC

size: few
D: .
J: TRBJ1-5
V: TRBV5-5
CDR3: CASSSTQGSNQPQHF
DNA: TGTGCCAGCAGCAGTACTCAGGGTAGCAATCAGCCCCAGCATTTT

size: .
D: TRBD1
J: TRBJ2-1
V: TRBV19
CDR3: CAAQGANNEQFF
DNA: TGTGCCGCACAGGGGGCGAACAATGAGCAGTTCTTC

size: few
D: TRBD1
J: TRBJ2-7
V: TRBV5-1
CDR3: CASSLETGGRFEQYF
DNA: TGCGCCAGCAGCTTGGAGACAGGGGGCAGGTTCGAGCAGTACTTC

size: .
D: .
J: TRBJ1-1
V: TRBV4-1
CDR3: CASSQDRGFYTEAFF
DNA: TGCGCCAGCAGCCAAGATAGGGGTTTCTACACTGAAGCTTTCTTT

size: .
D: TRBD2
J: TRBJ2-3
V: TRBV5-1
CDR3: CASSRKLAGTDTQYF
DNA: TGCGCCAGCAGCAGGAAACTAGCGGGGACAGATACGCAGTATTTT

size: .
D: .
J: TRBJ2-5
V: TRBV11-2
CDR3: CASSSGLGETQYF
DNA: TGTGCCAGCAGCTCTGGACTCGGCGAGACCCAGTACTTC

size: .
D: .
J: TRBJ1-6
V: TRBV7-2
CDR3: CASSLAQARSYNSPLHF
DNA: TGTGCCAGCAGCTTAGCTCAAGCTCGCTCCTATAATTCACCCCTCCACTTT

size: few
D: .
J: TRBJ2-2
V: TRBV7-3
CDR3: CASSSDSYTGELFF
DNA: TGTGCCAGCAGCTCAGACAGTTACACCGGGGAGCTGTTTTTT

size: .
D: TRBD1
J: TRBJ1-1
V: TRBV24-1
CDR3: CATSEPPGQKNTEAFF
DNA: TGTGCCACCAGTGAACCTCCGGGACAGAAGAACACTGAAGCTTTCTTT

size: few
D: .
J: TRBJ2-2
V: TRBV2
CDR3: CASSEGGGTRPGELFF
DNA: TGTGCCAGCAGTGAAGGAGGCGGGACGAGACCCGGGGAGCTGTTTTTT

size: .
D: TRBD1
J: TRBJ1-1
V: TRBV27
CDR3: CASRGDRAEAFF
DNA: TGTGCCAGCAGGGGTGACAGGGCTGAAGCTTTCTTT

size: .
D: .
J: TRBJ2-5
V: TRBV2
CDR3: CASSPILLAREETQYF
DNA: TGTGCCAGCAGTCCCATTCTGCTAGCGAGAGAAGAGACCCAGTACTTC

size: .
D: .
J: TRBJ2-3
V: TRBV21-1
CDR3: CASSKDQRGYRRGTDTQYF
DNA: TGTGCCAGCAGCAAAGATCAGCGGGGGTACCGGAGGGGCACAGATACGCAGTATTTT

size: few
D: .
J: TRBJ2-3
V: TRBV6-6
CDR3: CASSSRGGRGTDTQYF
DNA: TGTGCCAGCAGTTCCCGGGGAGGCAGGGGCACAGATACGCAGTATTTT

size: once
D: TRBD1
J: TRBJ1-6
V: TRBV25-1
CDR3: CASSETGIDNSPLHF
DNA: TGTGCCAGCAGTGAGACAGGGATAGATAATTCACCCCTCCACTTT

size: .
D: .
J: TRBJ2-3
V: TRBV4-2
CDR3: CASSQIRGTDTQYF
DNA: TGTGCCAGCAGCCAAATCAGGGGCACAGATACGCAGTATTTT

size: .
D: TRBD2
J: TRBJ2-7
V: TRBV30
CDR3: CASSWTSLGRFTDEQYF
DNA: TGTGCCTCATCCTGGACTAGCTTGGGGAGATTTACCGACGAGCAGTACTTC

size: .
D: .
J: TRBJ1-1
V: TRBV5-1
CDR3: CASSLEPQGRTEAFF
DNA: TGCGCCAGCAGCTTGGAACCCCAGGGGCGCACTGAAGCTTTCTTT

size: .
D: TRBD1
J: TRBJ2-2
V: TRBV5-6
CDR3: CASSPVGTGDTGELFF
DNA: TGTGCCAGCAGCCCTGTGGGGACAGGGGACACCGGGGAGCTGTTTTTT

size: .
D: TRBD2
J: TRBJ2-3
V: TRBV29-1
CDR3: CSVILAGGRIDTQYF
DNA: TGCAGCGTGATACTAGCGGGGGGGCGGATAGATACGCAGTATTTT

size: .
D: TRBD2
J: TRBJ2-2
V: TRBV5-1
CDR3: CASSKLAGAGELFF
DNA: TGCGCCAGCAGCAAACTAGCGGGGGCCGGGGAGCTGTTTTTT